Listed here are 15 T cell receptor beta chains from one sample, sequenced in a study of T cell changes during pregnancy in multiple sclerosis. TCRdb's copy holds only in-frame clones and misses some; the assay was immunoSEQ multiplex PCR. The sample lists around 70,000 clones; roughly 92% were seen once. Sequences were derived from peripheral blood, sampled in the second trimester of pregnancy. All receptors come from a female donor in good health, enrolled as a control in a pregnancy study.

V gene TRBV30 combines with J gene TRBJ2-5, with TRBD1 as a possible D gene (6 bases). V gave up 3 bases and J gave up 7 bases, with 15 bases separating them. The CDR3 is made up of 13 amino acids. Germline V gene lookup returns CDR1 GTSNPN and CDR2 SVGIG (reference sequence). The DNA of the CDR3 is TGTGCCTGGAGCCTAGGGGGAACGGGGACCCAGTACTTC. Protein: CAWSLGGTGTQYF.

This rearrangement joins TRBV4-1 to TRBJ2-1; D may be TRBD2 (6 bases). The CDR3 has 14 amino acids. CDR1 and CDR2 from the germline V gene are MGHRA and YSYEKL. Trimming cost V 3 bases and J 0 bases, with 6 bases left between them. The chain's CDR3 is CASSQRGSYNEQFF. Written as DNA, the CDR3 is TGCGCCAGCAGCCAGCGGGGCTCCTACAATGAGCAGTTCTTC.

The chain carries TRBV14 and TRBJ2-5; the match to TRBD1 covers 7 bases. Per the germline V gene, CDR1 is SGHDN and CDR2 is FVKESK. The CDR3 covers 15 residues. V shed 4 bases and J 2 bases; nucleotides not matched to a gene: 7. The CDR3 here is CASSLWTGPQETQYF. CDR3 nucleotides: TGTGCCAGCAGCCTATGGACAGGCCCGCAAGAGACCCAGTACTTC. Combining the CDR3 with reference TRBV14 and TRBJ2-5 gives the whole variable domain EAGVTQFPSHSVIEKGQTVTLRCDPISGHDNLYWYRRVMGKEIKFLLHFVKESKQDESGMPNNRFLAERTGGTYSTLKVQPAELEDSGVYFCASSLWTGPQETQYFGPGTRLLVL.

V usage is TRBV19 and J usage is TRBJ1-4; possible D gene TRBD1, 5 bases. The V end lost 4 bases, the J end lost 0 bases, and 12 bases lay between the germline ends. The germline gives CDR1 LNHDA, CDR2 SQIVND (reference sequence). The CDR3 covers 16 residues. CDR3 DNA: TGTGCCAGTAGTACCCAACAGGCAACAACTAATGAAAAACTGTTTTTT. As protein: CASSTQQATTNEKLFF.

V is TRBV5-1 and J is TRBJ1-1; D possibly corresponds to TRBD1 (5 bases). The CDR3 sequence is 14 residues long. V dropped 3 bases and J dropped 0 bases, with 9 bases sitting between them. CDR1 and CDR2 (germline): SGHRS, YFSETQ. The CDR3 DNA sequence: TGCGCCAGCAGCTACAGGCTCATGAACACTGAAGCTTTCTTT. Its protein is CASSYRLMNTEAFF.

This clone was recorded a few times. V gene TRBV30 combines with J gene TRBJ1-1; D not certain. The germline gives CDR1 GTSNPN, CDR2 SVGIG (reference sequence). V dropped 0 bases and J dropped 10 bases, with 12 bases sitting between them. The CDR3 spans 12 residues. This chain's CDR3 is CAWSVGALVAFF. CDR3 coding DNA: TGTGCCTGGAGTGTAGGAGCACTAGTAGCTTTCTTT.

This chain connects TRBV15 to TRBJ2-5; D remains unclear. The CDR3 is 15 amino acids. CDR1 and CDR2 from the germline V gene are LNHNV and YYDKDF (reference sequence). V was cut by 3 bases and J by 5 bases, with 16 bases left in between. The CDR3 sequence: CATSSDRPLRETQYF. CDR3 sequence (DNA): TGTGCCACCAGCAGCGACCGTCCCCTGAGGGAGACCCAGTACTTC.

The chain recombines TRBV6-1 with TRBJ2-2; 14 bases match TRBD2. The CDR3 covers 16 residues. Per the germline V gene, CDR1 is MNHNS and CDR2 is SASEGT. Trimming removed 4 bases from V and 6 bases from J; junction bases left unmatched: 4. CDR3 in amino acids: CASSASGLAGAGELFF. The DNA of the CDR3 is TGTGCCAGCAGTGCCTCGGGACTAGCGGGGGCCGGGGAGCTGTTTTTT.

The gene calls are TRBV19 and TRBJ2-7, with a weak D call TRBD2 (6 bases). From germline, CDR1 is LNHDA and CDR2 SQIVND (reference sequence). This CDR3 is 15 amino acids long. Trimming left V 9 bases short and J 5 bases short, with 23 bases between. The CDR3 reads CASSGGGTPRDEQYF. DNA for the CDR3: TGTGCCAGCAGTGGAGGAGGGACCCCTCGGGACGAGCAGTACTTC.

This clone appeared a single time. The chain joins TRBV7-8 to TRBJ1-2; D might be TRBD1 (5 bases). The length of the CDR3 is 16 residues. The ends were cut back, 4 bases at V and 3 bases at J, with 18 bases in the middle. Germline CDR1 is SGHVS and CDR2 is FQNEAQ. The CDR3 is CASSSAGLPSDYGYTF. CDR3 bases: TGTGCCAGCAGCTCTGCGGGACTCCCTTCGGACTATGGCTACACCTTC.

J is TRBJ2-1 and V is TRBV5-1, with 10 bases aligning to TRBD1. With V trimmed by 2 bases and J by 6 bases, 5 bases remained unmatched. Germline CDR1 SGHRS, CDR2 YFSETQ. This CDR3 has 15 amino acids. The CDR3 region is CASSFPGTGANEQFF. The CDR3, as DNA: TGCGCCAGCAGCTTCCCCGGGACAGGGGCCAATGAGCAGTTCTTC.

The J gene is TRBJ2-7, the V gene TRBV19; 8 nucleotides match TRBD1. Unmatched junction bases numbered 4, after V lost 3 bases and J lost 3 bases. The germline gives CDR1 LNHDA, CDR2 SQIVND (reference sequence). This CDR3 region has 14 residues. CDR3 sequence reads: CASSMRQGSYEQYF. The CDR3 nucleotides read TGTGCCAGTAGTATGCGACAGGGGAGCTACGAGCAGTACTTC.

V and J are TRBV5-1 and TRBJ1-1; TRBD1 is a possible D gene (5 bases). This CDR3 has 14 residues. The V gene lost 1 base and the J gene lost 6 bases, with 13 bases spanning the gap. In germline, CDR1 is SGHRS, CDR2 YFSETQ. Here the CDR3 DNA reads TGCGCCAGCAGCTTGCCTACAGGTCAAGCTGAAGCTTTCTTT. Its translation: CASSLPTGQAEAFF.

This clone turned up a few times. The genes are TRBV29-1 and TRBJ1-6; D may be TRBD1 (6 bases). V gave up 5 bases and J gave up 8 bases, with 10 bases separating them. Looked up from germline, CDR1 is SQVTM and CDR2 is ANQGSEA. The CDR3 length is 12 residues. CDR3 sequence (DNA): TGCAGCGTTTCGACAGGAGATTCACCCCTCCACTTT. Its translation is CSVSTGDSPLHF.

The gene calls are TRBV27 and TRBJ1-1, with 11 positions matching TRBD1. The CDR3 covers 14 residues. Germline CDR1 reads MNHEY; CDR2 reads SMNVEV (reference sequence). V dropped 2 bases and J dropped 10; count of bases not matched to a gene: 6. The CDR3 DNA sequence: TGTGCCAGCAGTTTAGAGGGGACAGGGGGGCGAGCTTTCTTT. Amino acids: CASSLEGTGGRAFF.